The 32 T cell receptor beta chains below all came from one sample that was sequenced in a study of T cell repertoires in cytomegalovirus infection. Which antigens these TCRs recognize remains unknown. TCRdb processed the reads anew with MiXCR; each CDR3 protein has one entry. The profile shows roughly 920,000 distinct CDR3 sequences, under 40% of them singletons. Material: cultured CD8+ T cells from PBMCs, obtained from culture after CMV antigen stimulation. The source of these receptors is a human donor in good health (CMV status not recorded). Some clones in this sample may be carry-over from other donors' samples.

This sequence joins TRBV2 and TRBJ1-1; D is ambiguous. From germline, CDR1 is SNHLY and CDR2 FYNNEI. There are 15 residues in the CDR3. The V and J ends lost 6 bases and 0 bases respectively, with 14 bases between them. This CDR3 is CASRQNGRLNTEAFF. CDR3 nucleotide sequence: TGTGCCAGCAGGCAGAACGGACGGCTGAACACTGAAGCTTTCTTT.

The CDR3 loop reads CASSDIAGGIETQYF. The CDR3, as DNA: TGTGCCAGCAGTGACATAGCGGGGGGAATTGAGACCCAGTACTTC. J is TRBJ2-5 and V is TRBV2; TRBD2 matches at 10 bases. From germline, CDR1 is SNHLY and CDR2 FYNNEI. V trimming: 3 bases; J trimming: 5 bases; junction bases outside the gene matches: 6. The CDR3 covers 15 residues.

This clonotype was seen at least ten times. This chain connects TRBV28 to TRBJ2-7, with D perhaps assigned TRBD1 or TRBD2 (7 bases each). V gave up 5 bases and J gave up 2 bases, with 22 bases separating them. The CDR3 contains 17 residues. CDR1 and CDR2 (germline): MDHEN, SYDVKM. The CDR3 coding sequence is TGTGCCAGCAGTACCGGGGAGGGGACAGTGGTGGCCTACGAGCAGTACGTC. Translated: CASSTGEGTVVAYEQYV.

The CDR3, as DNA: TGTGCCAGCAGGGGGTTAGCTTTGGGCTTCACAGATACGCAGTATTTT. Its translation: CASRGLALGFTDTQYF. The chain links TRBV28 to TRBJ2-3; D unresolved. The CDR3 runs to 16 residues. Germline loops: CDR1 MDHEN, CDR2 SYDVKM. V lost 6 bases, J lost 2 bases, and 18 bases lay in between.

The chain employs TRBV4-1 and TRBJ2-5; D tentatively reads TRBD1 or TRBD2 (5 bases each). Germline CDR1 is MGHRA and CDR2 is YSYEKL. Between the trimmed V and J ends, which lost 3 bases and 1 base, there was a span of 12 bases. The CDR3 runs 15 residues. The CDR3 bases are TGCGCCAGCAGCCATCTGTCCGGGACCCAAGAGACCCAGTACTTC. Protein sequence: CASSHLSGTQETQYF.

The rearrangement uses TRBV4-1 and TRBJ2-2; D not resolved. CDR3 size: 13 residues. V lost 1 base and J lost 8, with 8 bases in between. Germline CDR1 is MGHRA and CDR2 is YSYEKL. CDR3 in amino acids: CASSQGMSGELFF. CDR3 nucleotides: TGCGCCAGCAGCCAAGGCATGTCGGGGGAGCTGTTTTTT.

This rearrangement joins TRBV11-2 to TRBJ2-3; D tentatively reads TRBD1 or TRBD2 (5 bases each). CDR1 is SGHAT and CDR2 is FQNNGV in the germline V gene. V was clipped by 5 bases and J by 4 bases, with 28 bases between them. This CDR3 spans 19 amino acids. DNA of the CDR3: TGTGCCAGCAGCACTGGGTGGGGGAGCTACGCCGGTCCTCCAGATACGCAGTATTTT. Translating gives CASSTGWGSYAGPPDTQYF.

The chain carries TRBV24-1 and TRBJ2-1; D is undetermined. CDR3 length: 13 amino acids. Trimming stripped 0 bases from V and 7 bases from J, with 6 bases between. From germline, CDR1 is KGHDR and CDR2 SFDVKD. DNA for the CDR3: TGTGCCACCAGTGATTTGTACCGGAATGAGCAGTTCTTC. Translation: CATSDLYRNEQFF.

J is TRBJ1-5 and V is TRBV6-6, with no clear D. Trimming shortened V by 5 bases and J by 5 bases, and 16 bases separated the two germline ends. The CDR3 extends over 15 amino acids. Germline loops: CDR1 MNHNY, CDR2 SVGAGI (reference sequence). The CDR3 region is CASSDLGGGYQPQHF. CDR3 in DNA: TGTGCCAGCAGTGATCTTGGAGGAGGGTATCAGCCCCAGCATTTT.

The V and J genes are TRBV6-6 and TRBJ1-5; the D gene is possibly TRBD1 (6 bases). Germline V gene data show CDR1 as MNHNY and CDR2 as SVGAGI (reference sequence). The CDR3 extends over 15 amino acids. V was shortened by 2 bases and J by 7 bases, with 15 bases between the two germline ends. CDR3 protein: CASSYPTDGGQPQHF. The DNA of the CDR3 is TGTGCCAGCAGTTACCCCACCGATGGGGGCCAGCCCCAGCATTTT.

The chain couples TRBV5-6 to TRBJ2-7; D possibly uses TRBD1 or TRBD2 (5 bases each). The V gene's germline CDR1 is SGHDT and CDR2 YYEEEE. Trimming pared 3 bases from V and 3 bases from J, leaving 16 bases between. The CDR3 has 15 residues. The CDR3 reads CASSWGYGRLYEQYV. The CDR3 region has the DNA TGTGCCAGCAGCTGGGGGTACGGTAGACTCTACGAGCAGTACGTC.

This rearrangement joins TRBV18 to TRBJ2-1, with D uncertain. This CDR3 has 14 residues. Trimming removed 6 bases at V and 4 bases at J, with 13 bases between. CDR1 and CDR2 from the germline V gene are KGHSH and LQKENI. The DNA for the CDR3 is TGTGCCAGCTCCCCGTCAAACGCTTACAATGAGCAGTTCTTC. Amino acid sequence: CASSPSNAYNEQFF.

In this sample, this clonotype turned up many times. The V and J genes are TRBV7-2 and TRBJ2-2; D not certain. Germline V gene data show CDR1 as SGHTA and CDR2 as FQGNSA. The CDR3 consists of 12 residues. V lost 0 bases and J 8 bases, leaving 4 bases between the germline ends. CDR3: CASSLAGGELFF. As DNA, the CDR3 is TGTGCCAGCAGCTTAGCCGGGGGGGAGCTGTTTTTT.

The sample holds many counts of this clonotype. The chain combines TRBV7-2 with TRBJ2-3, with 9 positions matching TRBD2. The trim removed 5 bases at V and 2 bases at J, leaving 14 bases unmatched. The germline V gene has CDR1 SGHTA and CDR2 FQGNSA. The CDR3 consists of 18 residues. DNA of the CDR3: TGTGCCAGCAGCCAAACCCCCCTCATAGCGGGGGCCACAGATACGCAGTATTTT. Translated, it gives CASSQTPLIAGATDTQYF.

This clonotype was seen only a few times. The chain uses TRBV2 and TRBJ2-7; 10 bases map to TRBD1. From germline, CDR1 is SNHLY and CDR2 FYNNEI. This CDR3 contains 16 residues. V lost 1 base to trimming and J lost 2 bases; unmatched junction nucleotides: 5. The CDR3 bases are TGTGCCAGCAGTGAAGGGACAGGGGGAAGAGCCTACGAGCAGTACGTC. This gives the protein CASSEGTGGRAYEQYV.

The sample holds a few counts of this clonotype. Here the CDR3 reads CASSDLWPSYGYTF. The CDR3, as DNA: TGTGCCAGCAGCGACCTGTGGCCCTCGTATGGCTACACCTTC. The chain carries TRBV7-8 and TRBJ1-2; no reliable D call. Germline V gene sequence: CDR1 SGHVS, CDR2 FQNEAQ. This CDR3 is built from 14 residues. Trimming stripped 5 bases from V and 5 bases from J, with 15 bases between.

This chain uses TRBV2 with TRBJ1-2, with a tentative D call TRBD1 (5 bases). This CDR3 comprises 13 residues. The germline V gene encodes CDR1 SNHLY and CDR2 FYNNEI. Trimming removed 7 bases at V and 3 bases at J, with 12 bases between. The CDR3 spells CASIGQGDYGYTF. As DNA, the CDR3 is TGTGCCAGCATCGGGCAGGGAGACTATGGCTACACCTTC.

For this clonotype: Its ends do not fully match the called genes, so a read error is possible. The gene calls are TRBV25-1 and TRBJ2-3; 9 positions match TRBD2. There are 14 residues in the CDR3. Germline values: CDR1 MGHDK, CDR2 SYGVNS. The CDR3 DNA is TGTGTCAGCAAGCGAGCGGGGGGTAGTGACACGCAGTATTTT. Translation: CVSKRAGGSDTQYF.

J is TRBJ1-1 and V is TRBV25-1; D gene unclear. CDR3 length: 16 amino acids. V lost 3 bases to trimming and J lost 1 base, with 15 bases between them. In germline, CDR1 is MGHDK, CDR2 SYGVNS. The CDR3 DNA follows: TGTGCCAGCAGTGAGTTTTTTGCAGGTAGGAACACTGAAGCTTTCTTT. Protein: CASSEFFAGRNTEAFF.

The rearrangement links TRBV4-1 to TRBJ1-1; possibly TRBD1 for D (6 bases). The CDR3 runs to 14 residues. V was shortened by 1 base and J by 8 bases, with 14 bases between the two germline ends. Germline CDR1 reads MGHRA; CDR2 reads YSYEKL. DNA of the CDR3: TGCGCCAGCAGCCAAGTAAGCAGGGGCCGGGAAGCTTTCTTT. Translated, it gives CASSQVSRGREAFF.

About this clonotype: A junction boundary mismatches the germline segment, possibly from a read error. The V and J genes are TRBV27 and TRBJ1-1; TRBD1 is a possible D gene (5 bases). The CDR3 consists of 14 residues. Germline assignment: CDR1 MNHEY and CDR2 SMNVEV (reference sequence). The CDR3 bases are TGTGCCGGCAGTTTATTTGGGGGAAACACTGAAGCTTTCTTT. This codes for CAGSLFGGNTEAFF.

The chain couples TRBV29-1 to TRBJ1-1; D uncertain. Germline V lookup: CDR1 SQVTM, CDR2 ANQGSEA. The CDR3 consists of 13 residues. The V end lost 6 bases, the J end lost 0 bases, and 11 bases lay between the germline ends. The chain's CDR3 is CSVMEHLNTEAFF. CDR3 sequence (DNA): TGCAGCGTGATGGAACACCTGAACACTGAAGCTTTCTTT.

The chain joins TRBV7-9 to TRBJ2-3; no reliable D call. CDR3 size: 15 residues. V shed 5 bases and J shed 0 bases, with 12 bases lying between them. Germline CDR1 and CDR2: SEHNR and FQNEAQ (reference sequence). In DNA form, the CDR3 reads TGTGCCAGCAGCCCGAAGCGAGTTAGCACAGATACGCAGTATTTT. This codes for CASSPKRVSTDTQYF. Filled out from reference TRBV7-9 and TRBJ2-3, the complete variable domain reads DTGVSQNPRHKITKRGQNVTFRCDPISEHNRLYWYRQTLGQGPEFLTYFQNEAQLEKSRLLSDRFSAERPKGSFSTLEIQRTEQGDSAMYLCASSPKRVSTDTQYFGPGTRLTVL.

The sample holds a few counts of this clonotype. The chain recombines TRBV7-8 with TRBJ2-1; 7 bases agree with TRBD2. Germline lookup yields CDR1 SGHVS and CDR2 FQNEAQ. With 1 base clipped from V and 6 bases from J, the junction kept 15 bases outside the gene matches. There are 18 residues in the CDR3. The CDR3 loop reads CASSLVLGGGGKFNEQFF. The DNA for the CDR3 is TGTGCCAGCAGCTTAGTGCTGGGTGGCGGGGGAAAGTTCAATGAGCAGTTCTTC.

This rearrangement joins TRBV12-3 or TRBV12-4 to TRBJ2-1; no definite D call. The CDR3 consists of 13 residues. Trimming removed 3 bases at V and 3 bases at J, with 6 bases between. CDR3: CASSLQYYNEQFF. CDR3 DNA: TGTGCCAGCAGTTTGCAATACTACAATGAGCAGTTCTTC.

In nucleotides, the CDR3 is TGTGCCAGCAGTCTTAGGACAGGGGTCGACACAGATACGCAGTATTTT. Residues: CASSLRTGVDTDTQYF. J is TRBJ2-3 and V is TRBV6-2 or TRBV6-3; 9 bases are a match to TRBD1. Trimming removed 5 bases from V and 2 bases from J; junction bases left unmatched: 8. This CDR3 is 16 amino acids long. Germline V lookup: CDR1 MNHEY, CDR2 SVGEGT.

This clonotype came up many times. The CDR3 DNA follows: TGTGCCAGCAGCTTATTTGGGTCGAGCACAGATACGCAGTATTTT. The encoded protein is CASSLFGSSTDTQYF. The rearrangement links TRBV7-6 to TRBJ2-3; D unclear. CDR3 length: 15 residues. Looked up from germline, CDR1 is SGHVS and CDR2 is FNYEAQ. Trimming removed 2 bases from V and 0 bases from J, with 9 bases in between.

The gene calls are TRBV7-3 and TRBJ2-7; 8 nucleotides agree with TRBD1. Trimming at V came to 4 bases and at J to 3 bases, leaving 5 bases not matched to a gene. There are 14 residues in the CDR3. Germline V gives CDR1 SGHTA, CDR2 FQGTGA. The CDR3 DNA reads as TGTGCCAGCAGCTCGACAGGGGCGGGCTACGAGCAGTACTTC. The encoded protein is CASSSTGAGYEQYF.

This chain connects TRBV12-3 or TRBV12-4 to TRBJ2-5; D unclear. The CDR3 length is 13 residues. Trimming cost V 3 bases and J 1 base, with 6 bases left between them. CDR3 sequence (DNA): TGTGCCAGCAGTTTTTTTGGCCAAGAGACCCAGTACTTC. Protein: CASSFFGQETQYF.

This clonotype was detected only a few times. The chain links TRBV7-9 to TRBJ2-2; 15 positions match TRBD2. Germline trimming cut 4 bases from V and 4 bases from J; bases unmatched to any gene: 4. Germline V lookup: CDR1 SEHNR, CDR2 FQNEAQ (reference sequence). This CDR3 region has 17 residues. CDR3 residues: CASSWTSGGAITGELFF. CDR3 DNA sequence: TGTGCCAGCAGCTGGACTAGCGGGGGGGCCATCACCGGGGAGCTGTTTTTT.

This chain joins TRBV6-5 and TRBJ1-2, with D possibly being TRBD1 (6 bases). V dropped 0 bases and J dropped 6 bases, with 11 bases sitting between them. Germline loops: CDR1 MNHEY, CDR2 SVGAGI. The CDR3 is 14 residues long. CDR3 sequence (DNA): TGTGCCAGCAGTTACTCGTTAGGGGGAAATGGCTACACCTTC. The encoded protein is CASSYSLGGNGYTF.

The V call is TRBV27, the J call TRBJ1-1, with 7 nucleotides matching TRBD1. The CDR3 is made up of 20 amino acids. Germline V gene lookup returns CDR1 MNHEY and CDR2 SMNVEV (reference sequence). The V and J ends lost 5 bases and 2 bases, in that order; junction bases with no gene match: 23. CDR3 sequence (DNA): TGTGCCAGCAGTCGGTCAGGGGGGATCTACTACCTCAATTCAAACACTGAAGCTTTCTTT. Its protein is CASSRSGGIYYLNSNTEAFF.